The 27 T cell receptor beta chains below come from one sample, sequenced in a study of regulatory T cells in long-lasting Graves disease. Both iRepertoire HTBI primers and Arm-PCR of CDR3 regions were used to build the TCR beta libraries. TCRdb re-called the multiplex PCR reads with MiXCR, one entry per CDR3 protein. This table holds around 400,000 distinct CDR3 sequences, roughly a sixth found once. Time point: newly diagnosed GD, antithyroid drugs for less than 3 months. The TCR library was made from RNA that had been extracted from PBMCs in TRIzol. The sample was peripheral blood mononuclear cells (PBMCs), taken at new diagnosis, from a patient treated with antithyroid drugs. The receptor set was obtained from a female donor with Graves disease.

At least ten counts were recorded for this clonotype. CDR3 nucleotide sequence: TGTGCCAGCAGCCCCCCCGTCGTCCTTCGGGGGACAGCCTACGAGCAGTACTTC. This codes for CASSPPVVLRGTAYEQYF. The V and J genes are TRBV11-3 and TRBJ2-7; a possible D gene is TRBD1 (7 bases). CDR1 SGHNT and CDR2 YENEEA come from the germline V gene. The CDR3 has 18 amino acids. Between the trimmed V and J ends, which lost 5 bases and 2 bases, there was a span of 25 bases.

This clonotype was found many times. V usage is TRBV12-3 or TRBV12-4 and J usage is TRBJ2-7; TRBD1 matches at 7 bases. The CDR3 runs to 16 residues. The V gene end was trimmed by 4 bases and the J gene end by 2 bases; junction bases not matched to a gene: 11. In DNA form, the CDR3 reads TGTGCCAGCAGTTGGCCAGGGGGAACGGGGACCTACGAGCAGTACTTC. Translated: CASSWPGGTGTYEQYF.

This clonotype was recorded at least ten times. The chain is built from TRBV11-2 and TRBJ1-1; D is undetermined. V dropped 0 bases and J dropped 4 bases, with 9 bases sitting between them. Germline V gene lookup returns CDR1 SGHAT and CDR2 FQNNGV. The CDR3 has 14 residues. As DNA, the CDR3 is TGTGCCAGCAGCTTAGAGGCCCATCTCACTGAAGCTTTCTTT. It encodes CASSLEAHLTEAFF.

This clonotype was counted at least ten times. CDR3 sequence reads: CASSLGQTLIEKLFF. CDR3 nucleotide sequence: TGTGCCAGCAGTTTAGGTCAGACCTTGATTGAAAAACTGTTTTTT. V is TRBV12-3 or TRBV12-4 and J is TRBJ1-4; D is unclear. The CDR3 sequence is 15 residues long. Trimming removed 1 base at V and 7 bases at J, with 13 bases between.

This clonotype was seen ten or more times. V gene TRBV27 combines with J gene TRBJ2-1; 7 positions agree with TRBD1. Germline V gene sequence: CDR1 MNHEY, CDR2 SMNVEV (reference sequence). The CDR3 is 16 amino acids. With 0 bases clipped from V and 2 bases from J, the junction kept 4 bases outside the gene matches. The CDR3 nucleotides read TGTGCCAGCAGTTTATCTGTAGGGGGCCCCTACAATGAGCAGTTCTTC. Translating it yields CASSLSVGGPYNEQFF.

A remark on this clonotype: One base separates it from a far larger clone, so it is likely a read error. The chain has TRBV7-3 and TRBJ2-5; TRBD2 matches 11 bases. The CDR3 consists of 17 residues. The germline V gene has CDR1 SGHTA and CDR2 FQGTGA. Here the CDR3 reads CASSLLIAGGPGETRYF. CDR3 nucleotides: TGTGCCAGCAGCTTACTCATAGCGGGAGGGCCAGGAGAGACCCGGTACTTC.

This clonotype was detected ten times or more. This chain joins TRBV7-2 and TRBJ2-7; no clear D. CDR3 length: 17 amino acids. Germline-derived CDR1 and CDR2 are SGHTA and FQGNSA. V was trimmed by 2 bases and J by 2 bases, leaving 19 bases between them. The CDR3 sequence: CASSLSIRALAPYEQYF. Written as DNA, the CDR3 is TGTGCCAGCAGCTTATCGATAAGGGCCTTAGCCCCCTACGAGCAGTACTTC.

The sample holds a few counts of this clonotype. The V call is TRBV6-5, the J call TRBJ1-1; D might be TRBD1 (5 bases). Germline CDR1 MNHEY, CDR2 SVGAGI. V dropped 2 bases and J dropped 11 bases, with 15 bases sitting between them. This CDR3 region has 13 residues. This CDR3 reads CASSYPSGVGAFF. The CDR3 coding sequence is TGTGCCAGCAGTTACCCGTCGGGGGTCGGGGCTTTCTTT.

This clonotype was picked up many times. The rearrangement links TRBV10-2 to TRBJ2-7, with TRBD2 matching 10 bases. CDR3 size: 16 residues. Trimming took 5 bases from V and 3 from J; bases not matched to a gene: 10. Per germline, CDR1 WSHSY and CDR2 SAAADI. CDR3: CASSPSLAGVDYEQYF. DNA of the CDR3: TGCGCCAGCAGTCCTAGCCTAGCGGGAGTTGACTACGAGCAGTACTTC.

This clonotype has ten or more counts. The V call is TRBV6-1, the J call TRBJ2-1, with TRBD2 identical over 11 bases. The germline gives CDR1 MNHNS, CDR2 SASEGT. After removal of 7 bases from V and 5 bases from J, the junction contained 10 bases not matched to a gene. The CDR3 totals 16 residues. The CDR3 region is CASTASGTSGHNEQFF. In DNA form, the CDR3 reads TGTGCCAGCACCGCCAGCGGGACTAGCGGACACAATGAGCAGTTCTTC.

The chain is built from TRBV9 and TRBJ2-7; no firm D call. The germline gives CDR1 SGDLS, CDR2 YYNGEE. CDR3 size: 13 residues. The germline V and J ends were trimmed by 4 bases and 5 bases, with 13 bases remaining between them. The CDR3 protein is CASSPRLGHEQYF. In nucleotides, the CDR3 is TGTGCCAGCAGCCCCCGTTTGGGCCACGAGCAGTACTTC.

This clonotype was observed at least ten times. The chain uses TRBV7-2 and TRBJ2-5; 7 bases are a match to TRBD1. V was clipped by 5 bases and J by 2 bases; unmatched bases: 8. This CDR3 contains 15 residues. Germline lookup yields CDR1 SGHTA and CDR2 FQGNSA. In DNA, the CDR3 is TGTGCCAGCAGCCCCATGGGGACAGAACAAGAGACCCAGTACTTC. It codes for CASSPMGTEQETQYF.

The sample holds many counts of this clonotype. The chain joins TRBV3-1 to TRBJ1-6; no clear D gene. V was clipped by 3 bases and J by 8 bases, with 14 bases between them. From germline, CDR1 is LGHDT and CDR2 YNNKEL (reference sequence). The CDR3 has 15 residues. CDR3 amino acids: CASSHNAGRDSPLHF. In DNA form, the CDR3 reads TGTGCCAGCAGCCACAACGCCGGAAGGGATTCACCCCTCCACTTT.

The chain carries TRBV7-9 and TRBJ2-4; 8 positions match TRBD2. The CDR3 has 16 residues. Germline CDR1 is SEHNR and CDR2 is FQNEAQ (reference sequence). With V trimmed by 0 bases and J by 2 bases, 3 bases remained unmatched. CDR3 DNA: TGTGCCAGCAGCTTAGCCGGGACTAGGCCCAAAAACATTCAGTACTTC. Translation: CASSLAGTRPKNIQYF.

The table lists this clonotype with many counts. V usage is TRBV6-5 and J usage is TRBJ2-7; 7 positions agree with TRBD1. The V gene's germline CDR1 is MNHEY and CDR2 SVGAGI. CDR3 size: 18 residues. After removal of 2 bases from V and 2 bases from J, the junction contained 15 bases not matched to a gene. The CDR3 DNA reads TGTGCCAGCAGTTACCTCCGCGCAGGGTTCGACAGGGCCTACGAGCAGTACTTC. Protein: CASSYLRAGFDRAYEQYF.

This clonotype appeared many times. This chain joins TRBV6-2 or TRBV6-3 and TRBJ1-1; no firm D call. Germline values: CDR1 MNHEY, CDR2 SVGEGT. The CDR3 spans 13 residues. The V and J ends lost 3 bases and 0 bases respectively, with 5 bases between them. The CDR3 sequence: CASSYRVNTEAFF. The DNA for the CDR3 is TGTGCCAGCAGTTATAGGGTGAACACTGAAGCTTTCTTT.

As for this clonotype: A read error may be the cause here, since a much bigger clone is one base away. The CDR3 DNA reads TGTGCCAGCAGTCGGGGACAGGGGTATCCTCAGCCCCAGCATTTT. This sequence encodes CASSRGQGYPQPQHF. J is TRBJ1-5 and V is TRBV7-2; 10 nucleotides agree with TRBD1. The ends lost 6 bases at V and 6 bases at J; junction bases unmatched: 8. The CDR3 loop spans 15 amino acids. Germline assignment: CDR1 SGHTA and CDR2 FQGNSA.

This clonotype was seen many times. The rearrangement links TRBV29-1 to TRBJ2-5; D is unclear. Germline lookup yields CDR1 SQVTM and CDR2 ANQGSEA. V shed 1 base and J shed 5 bases, with 14 bases lying between them. This CDR3 has 14 amino acids. CDR3 in DNA: TGCAGCGTTGAAGGGCCCCAATTTGGGGAGACCCAGTACTTC. This codes for CSVEGPQFGETQYF.

This clonotype showed up many times. The V call is TRBV6-2 or TRBV6-3, the J call TRBJ1-5, with D unresolved. Trimming left V 2 bases short and J 0 bases short, with 8 bases between. Germline V gives CDR1 MNHEY, CDR2 SVGEGT. This CDR3 is 15 amino acids long. CDR3 in DNA: TGTGCCAGCAGTTACGGGCATTATAGCAATCAGCCCCAGCATTTT. It codes for CASSYGHYSNQPQHF.

The V and J genes are TRBV7-9 and TRBJ2-1; the D is unclear. The CDR3 has 11 residues. V was pared by 3 bases and J by 15 bases, with 12 bases between. Germline CDR1 SEHNR, CDR2 FQNEAQ (reference sequence). The CDR3 sequence: CASSFSDRRFF. The CDR3 region has the DNA TGTGCCAGCAGCTTCTCCGATAGGAGGTTCTTC.

The chain couples TRBV4-1 to TRBJ1-4; possible D gene TRBD1, 6 bases. The CDR3 totals 15 residues. Trimming removed 0 bases from V and 8 bases from J, with 13 bases in between. In germline, CDR1 is MGHRA, CDR2 YSYEKL. The CDR3 region is CASSQDRGVGEKLFF. CDR3 coding DNA: TGCGCCAGCAGCCAAGATAGGGGGGTCGGCGAAAAACTGTTTTTT.

This clonotype came up many times. The chain carries TRBV11-2 and TRBJ2-7; D uncertain. The germline gives CDR1 SGHAT, CDR2 FQNNGV. The ends were cut back, 5 bases at V and 1 base at J, with 15 bases in the middle. The length of the CDR3 is 15 residues. The CDR3 protein is CASSPNSVGSYEQYF. The CDR3 DNA sequence: TGTGCCAGCAGCCCTAATTCAGTGGGGTCCTACGAGCAGTACTTC.

The chain couples TRBV29-1 to TRBJ2-7; 15 bases line up with TRBD2. The V gene's germline CDR1 is SQVTM and CDR2 ANQGSEA. CDR3 size: 15 residues. Trimming took 6 bases from V and 2 from J; bases not matched to a gene: 5. The CDR3 spells CSVWTSGRGTYEQYF. As DNA, the CDR3 is TGCAGCGTCTGGACTAGCGGGAGGGGTACCTACGAGCAGTACTTC.

This clonotype was detected ten times or more. V gene TRBV20-1 combines with J gene TRBJ2-1; 13 positions agree with TRBD2. The CDR3 is 13 residues long. V lost 5 bases, J lost 10 bases, and 5 bases stayed unmatched. Germline V gives CDR1 DFQATT, CDR2 SNEGSKA (reference sequence). Written as DNA, the CDR3 is TGCAGTGCTCCGACTAGCGGGAGGCGGGAGCAGTTCTTC. It codes for CSAPTSGRREQFF.

The chain combines TRBV12-5 with TRBJ2-7; D call uncertain. The CDR3 has 15 residues. The ends were cut back, 5 bases at V and 4 bases at J, with 18 bases in the middle. Looked up from germline, CDR1 is LGHNT and CDR2 is FRNRAP. DNA of the CDR3: TGTGCTAGTGGTCCCCCGCCCCCCTTATCATACGAGCAGTACTTC. Residues: CASGPPPPLSYEQYF.

The sample holds many counts of this clonotype. This chain links TRBV18 with TRBJ1-1, with a weak D call TRBD1 (6 bases). The V and J ends lost 3 bases and 3 bases respectively, with 11 bases between them. Looked up from germline, CDR1 is KGHSH and CDR2 is LQKENI. The CDR3 is 14 residues long. The CDR3 DNA sequence: TGTGCCAGCTCACCCGACAGGCGCGACACTGAAGCTTTCTTT. This gives the protein CASSPDRRDTEAFF.

The table lists this clonotype with many counts. The genes are TRBV5-6 and TRBJ2-7; TRBD1 matches 9 bases. Germline V gives CDR1 SGHDT, CDR2 YYEEEE. The length of the CDR3 is 16 residues. V lost 4 bases and J lost 2; bases outside the gene matches: 10. The CDR3: CASSRRGDRVAYEQYF. The CDR3 region has the DNA TGTGCCAGCAGCCGGAGGGGGGACAGGGTCGCCTACGAGCAGTACTTC.